This T cell receptor beta chain was captured by sequencing in a study of control samples from healthy donors and cancer patients. CDR1 is SGHNT, CDR2 YENEEA, per germline. The CDR3 runs 15 residues. V was clipped by 3 bases and J by 6 bases, with 14 bases between them. TCRdb's table, derived via immunoSEQ multiplex PCR, lists solely in-frame clones and lacks some. The repertoire holds 150,000 to 200,000 clones, with around 88% as singletons. The genes are TRBV11-3 and TRBJ2-2; no definite D call. The sequenced material came from blood. The TCR was taken from a woman aged 25-40 years in good health. For the CDR3, the DNA is TGTGCCAGCAGCTTCAATTCCAGGCCGGCCGGGGAGCTGTTTTTT. Translating gives CASSFNSRPAGELFF.